This T cell receptor (beta chain) was retrieved from a study of blood T cell repertoires in COVID-19. In the original workflow: Quantification of nucleated cells was approximated via reference gene primer amplification. The repertoire was sequenced with immunoSEQ multiplex PCR; TCRdb's copy has only in-frame clones and lacks some. The DNA was the basis for D and trimming; V, J and clone size are from that table. The sample shows under 200,000 clones, 80% of them seen only once. The CDR3 is made up of 14 amino acids. The germline CDR1 and CDR2 sequences are LNHDA and SQIVND (reference sequence). Unmatched junction bases numbered 4, after V lost 6 bases and J lost 1 base. Grouping used clinical history reported by participants in a survey and questionnaire.

Sample: PBMCs or T cells enriched from blood (not recorded which). This sequence was found in a woman aged 55-75 years who had recovered from COVID-19. This chain connects TRBV19 to TRBJ2-5; 8 nucleotides align to TRBD2. CDR3 nucleotide sequence: TGTGCCAGTAGAATGACTAGCGCCCAAGAGACCCAGTACTTC. Translation: CASRMTSAQETQYF.